This entry concerns a single T cell receptor (beta chain). The data originate from a study of blood T cell repertoires in COVID-19. Study-wide context: COVID-19 samples, acute and convalescent, were from the United States, Italy and Spain. PBMCs, B-cell-depleted T cells, or T cells were the source of the cDNA or gDNA that made up the material.

As originally analysed: Amplifying reference gene primers gave estimates of nucleated cell counts. The method was immunoSEQ multiplex PCR; TCRdb's version includes in-frame clones alone and lacks a portion of them. The DNA gave D and trimming, while V, J and clone size come from that table. The repertoire has 200,000 or so clones, about 80% of them found once; the top ten carry 6% to 8%. Sequenced input: peripheral blood. This TCR came from a human donor with acute or convalescent COVID-19. The donor label of this sample is uncertain.

For the CDR3, the DNA is TGTGCCAGCAGTGGTCCCCGGGACAGGGGAGTCTCTGGGGCCAACGTCCTGACTTTC. Translating it yields CASSGPRDRGVSGANVLTF. The chain carries TRBV6-1 and TRBJ2-6; TRBD1 aligns across 10 bases. V shed 4 bases, J shed 0 bases, and the junction held 9 bases outside the gene matches. CDR1 is MNHNS and CDR2 is SASEGT in the germline V gene. The CDR3 contains 19 residues.